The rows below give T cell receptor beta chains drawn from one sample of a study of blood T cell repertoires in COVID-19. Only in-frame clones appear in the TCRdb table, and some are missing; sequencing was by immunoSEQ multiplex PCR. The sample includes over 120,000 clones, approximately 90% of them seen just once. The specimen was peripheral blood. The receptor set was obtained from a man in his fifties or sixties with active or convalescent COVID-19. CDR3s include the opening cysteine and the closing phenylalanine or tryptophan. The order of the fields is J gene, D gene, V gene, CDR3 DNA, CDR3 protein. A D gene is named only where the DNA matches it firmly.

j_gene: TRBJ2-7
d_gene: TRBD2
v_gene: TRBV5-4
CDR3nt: TGTGCCAGCAGCCTCGGGACTAGCGGGAGCTACGAGCAGTACTTC
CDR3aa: CASSLGTSGSYEQYF

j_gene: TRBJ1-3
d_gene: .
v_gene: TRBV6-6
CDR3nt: TGTGCCAGCCGGGAGAACACCATATATTTT
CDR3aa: CASRENTIYF

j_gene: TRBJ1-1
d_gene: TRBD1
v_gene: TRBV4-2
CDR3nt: TGTGCCAGCAGCCAAGAACCCGCAGGGGGTGCTGAAGCTTTCTTT
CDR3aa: CASSQEPAGGAEAFF

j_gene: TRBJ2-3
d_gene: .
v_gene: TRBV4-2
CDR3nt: TGTGCCAGCAGCCAACTGGGGAGCCTCACAGATACGCAGTATTTT
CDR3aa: CASSQLGSLTDTQYF

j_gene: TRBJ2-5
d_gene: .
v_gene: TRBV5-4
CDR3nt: TGTGCCAGCAGCTTGAAGCTAGGGGAAGAGACCCAGTACTTC
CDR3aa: CASSLKLGEETQYF

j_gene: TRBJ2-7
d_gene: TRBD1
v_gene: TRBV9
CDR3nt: TGTGCCAGCAGCGTCCGACAGGGCACCTACGAGCAGTACTTC
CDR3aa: CASSVRQGTYEQYF

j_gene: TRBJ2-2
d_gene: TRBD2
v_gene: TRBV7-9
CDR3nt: TGTGCCAGCAGCCGCGGGACTAGCGGAAACACCGGGGAGCTGTTTTTT
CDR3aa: CASSRGTSGNTGELFF

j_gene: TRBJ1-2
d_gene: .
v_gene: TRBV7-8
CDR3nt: TGTGCCAGCAGCCCCGAGGCCCCCGGACAGACCTATGGCTACACCTTC
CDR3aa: CASSPEAPGQTYGYTF

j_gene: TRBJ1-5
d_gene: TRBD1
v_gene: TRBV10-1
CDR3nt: TGCGCCAGCAGTGAGTTCGGGACAGGTGATAGCAATCAGCCCCAGCATTTT
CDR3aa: CASSEFGTGDSNQPQHF

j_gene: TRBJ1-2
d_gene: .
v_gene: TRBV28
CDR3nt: TGTGCCAGCGACCACGACAGGCCTAACTATGGCTACACCTTC
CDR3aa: CASDHDRPNYGYTF

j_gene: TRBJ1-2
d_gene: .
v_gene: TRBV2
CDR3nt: TGTGCCAGCACCTCTGCGAGAAACTATGGCTACACCTTC
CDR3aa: CASTSARNYGYTF

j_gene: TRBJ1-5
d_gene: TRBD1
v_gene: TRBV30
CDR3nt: TGTGCCTCGAGGACAGGGCTGAATCAGCCCCAGCATTTT
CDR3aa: CASRTGLNQPQHF

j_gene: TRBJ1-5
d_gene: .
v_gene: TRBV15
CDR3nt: TGTGCCACCAGCAGAGATATCAATCAGCCCCAGCATTTT
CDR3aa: CATSRDINQPQHF

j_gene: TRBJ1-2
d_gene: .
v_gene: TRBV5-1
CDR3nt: TGCGCCAGCAGCTTGGGCGGGACGGCGAACTATGGCTACACCTTC
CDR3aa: CASSLGGTANYGYTF

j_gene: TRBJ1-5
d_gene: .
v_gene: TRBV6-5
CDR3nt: TGTGCCAGTGGGTCTGACAGTTACCGTCAGCCCCAGCATTTT
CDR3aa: CASGSDSYRQPQHF

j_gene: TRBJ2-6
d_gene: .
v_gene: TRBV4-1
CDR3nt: TGCGCCAGCAGCCAACCACTACGGAGCTCTGGGGCCAACGTCCTGACTTTC
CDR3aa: CASSQPLRSSGANVLTF

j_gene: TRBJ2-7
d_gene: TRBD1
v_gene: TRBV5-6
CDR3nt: TGTGCCAGCAGCTTGTCCGGAGACAGGGCCGAGCAGTACTTC
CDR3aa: CASSLSGDRAEQYF

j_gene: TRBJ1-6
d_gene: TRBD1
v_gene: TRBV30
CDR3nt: TGTGCCTGGACTAAGGGGGCGGGATCACCCCTCCACTTT
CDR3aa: CAWTKGAGSPLHF

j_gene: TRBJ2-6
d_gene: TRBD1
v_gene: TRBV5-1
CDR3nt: TGCGCCAGCAGCTTGGGTGGGACAGGGTCTTCTGGGGCCAACGTCCTGACTTTC
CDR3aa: CASSLGGTGSSGANVLTF

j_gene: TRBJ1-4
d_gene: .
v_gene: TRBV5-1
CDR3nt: TGCGCCAGCAACCAGGGCGGCAGTGGGGCTAATGAAAAACTGTTTTTT
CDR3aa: CASNQGGSGANEKLFF

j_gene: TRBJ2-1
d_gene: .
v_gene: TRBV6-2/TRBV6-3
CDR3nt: TGTGCCAGCAGTTATAATCCGGGAGCAGGCTACAATGAGCAGTTCTTC
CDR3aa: CASSYNPGAGYNEQFF

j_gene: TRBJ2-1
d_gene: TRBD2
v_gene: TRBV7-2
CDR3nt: TGTGCCAGCAGCCTTAGCGGGACCAGGAATGAGCAGTTCTTC
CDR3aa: CASSLSGTRNEQFF